A selection of T cell receptor beta chains follows, all from one sample in a study of blood T cell repertoires in COVID-19. The method was immunoSEQ multiplex PCR; TCRdb's version includes in-frame clones alone and lacks a portion of them. This table holds roughly 250,000 clones, 90% to 95% found once. The material sequenced was PBMCs or T cells enriched from blood (not recorded which). Every receptor here comes from a human donor in a cohort exposed to, infected with or recovered from COVID-19 (not recorded which). The donor label of this sample is uncertain. CDR3s include the opening cysteine and the closing phenylalanine or tryptophan. D genes are given only for firm matches. Some rows have no size entry. The others give once, few or many, or a class for an expanded clone.

cdr3_length,j_call,v_call,clone_size,d_call,cdr3_nt,cdr3_aa
13,TRBJ1-1,TRBV24-1,-,TRBD1,TGTGCCACCAGTAACAGGGGGCTGACTGAAGCTTTCTTT,CATSNRGLTEAFF
14,TRBJ2-1,TRBV30,once,-,TGTGCCTGGAGTGTCCAGCGGGCGTACAATGAGCAGTTCTTC,CAWSVQRAYNEQFF
17,TRBJ1-4,TRBV5-8,-,TRBD1,TGTGCCAGCAGCTGGGAAATGGCCGGGACAGGGAGTGGGAAACTGTTTTTT,CASSWEMAGTGSGKLFF
17,TRBJ2-5,TRBV7-2,-,TRBD2,TGTGCCAGCAGCTTAGTTGTTGGCGGGGGGGCCCGGGAGACCCAGTACTTC,CASSLVVGGGARETQYF
17,TRBJ1-6,TRBV4-1,once,TRBD1,TGCGCCAGCAGCCTCACCGGACAGGGGGCGGATAATTCACCCCTCCACTTT,CASSLTGQGADNSPLHF
13,TRBJ2-5,TRBV5-6,-,-,TGTGCCAGCAGCCGGGGGAGGCGGGAGACCCAGTACTTC,CASSRGRRETQYF
16,TRBJ2-1,TRBV5-4,-,TRBD2,TGTGCCAGCAGCTTCTTCGCGGGGGATTCCTACAATGAGCAGTTCTTC,CASSFFAGDSYNEQFF
17,TRBJ1-4,TRBV7-9,-,TRBD1,TGTGCCAGCAGCTTAGGGGACAGGGTCCGGGCTAATGAAAAACTGTTTTTT,CASSLGDRVRANEKLFF
15,TRBJ2-5,TRBV10-3,once,TRBD1,TGTGCCATCAGAAGCCGGACAGGGGATCAAGAGACCCAGTACTTC,CAIRSRTGDQETQYF
17,TRBJ1-1,TRBV5-1,-,-,TGCGCCAGCAGCTTGGCCCTCAGGGGACGGGAGAACACTGAAGCTTTCTTT,CASSLALRGRENTEAFF
15,TRBJ1-4,TRBV19,-,TRBD1,TGTGCCAGTAGTATGCTCGACAGGGTTGGTGAAAAACTGTTTTTT,CASSMLDRVGEKLFF
14,TRBJ1-2,TRBV3-1/TRBV3-2,-,TRBD1,TGTGCCAGCAGCCAACTTGACAGGGTCATTGGCTACACCTTC,CASSQLDRVIGYTF
11,TRBJ1-1,TRBV28,-,-,TGTGCCAGCGAGGGGAACACTGAAGCTTTCTTT,CASEGNTEAFF
16,TRBJ1-6,TRBV18,-,TRBD1,TGTGCCAGCTCACCAAGGGACAGGGTGAAATTTTCACCCCTCCACTTT,CASSPRDRVKFSPLHF
12,TRBJ1-1,TRBV6-5,once,TRBD1,TGTGCCACATACAGGGGGAACGCTGAAGCTTTCTTT,CATYRGNAEAFF
15,TRBJ1-1,TRBV24-1,-,-,TGTGCCACCAGTGATTCTACAAATGGAGACACTGAAGCTTTCTTT,CATSDSTNGDTEAFF
16,TRBJ2-1,TRBV24-1,once,-,TGTGCCACCAGTGCCTCGAACGCGGCCACCTACAATGAGCAGTTCTTC,CATSASNAATYNEQFF
15,TRBJ2-7,TRBV5-1,-,TRBD2,TGCGCCAGCAGCTTGATTTCTAGCGGGGGAGGCGAGCAGTACTTC,CASSLISSGGGEQYF
15,TRBJ2-3,TRBV5-6,-,-,TGTGCCAGCAGCTTGCCGGGGGTCAGCACAGATACGCAGTATTTT,CASSLPGVSTDTQYF
15,TRBJ1-2,TRBV2,-,-,TGTGCCAGCAGTGAATTCCAGGGAAGTAACTATGGCTACACCTTC,CASSEFQGSNYGYTF
13,TRBJ1-1,TRBV24-1,-,-,TGTGCCACCAGTGGAAGGGGTAACGCTGAAGCTTTCTTT,CATSGRGNAEAFF
12,TRBJ1-3,TRBV19,-,-,TGTGCCAGCGGGAGTCCCGGAAACACCATATATTTT,CASGSPGNTIYF
16,TRBJ2-2,TRBV7-8,-,TRBD2,TGTGCCAGCAGCTTAGCGGGGGAGGGTACAACCGGGGAGCTGTTTTTT,CASSLAGEGTTGELFF
12,TRBJ2-7,TRBV7-9,-,-,TGTGCCAGCAGCCTAAGAAGCTACGAGCAGTACTTC,CASSLRSYEQYF
14,TRBJ2-1,TRBV19,-,TRBD1,TGTGCCAGTAGTGGACAGGGGGATTACAATGAGCAGTTCTTC,CASSGQGDYNEQFF
15,TRBJ1-6,TRBV3-1/TRBV3-2,once,-,TGTGCCAGCAGCCAAAGAGGTTCCTATAATTCACCCCTCCACTTT,CASSQRGSYNSPLHF
15,TRBJ1-5,TRBV7-9,few,-,TGTGCCAGCAGCTTAAAGGGAGATAGCAATCAGCCCCAGCATTTT,CASSLKGDSNQPQHF
14,TRBJ2-7,TRBV5-1,-,TRBD1,TGCGCCAGCAGCGGGGGGACAGGATCATACGAGCAGTACTTC,CASSGGTGSYEQYF
14,TRBJ2-5,TRBV9,-,-,TGTGCCAGCAGCGAAGAGGGGGACCCAGAGACCCAGTACTTC,CASSEEGDPETQYF
14,TRBJ2-2,TRBV7-6,-,-,TGTGCCAGCAGCCCCAGCGGAGGGCAGGGAAAGCTGTTTTTT,CASSPSGGQGKLFF
14,TRBJ2-3,TRBV10-3,-,-,TGTGCCATCAGTGAAGGAGGGGTAGTAGATACGCAGTATTTT,CAISEGGVVDTQYF
14,TRBJ2-5,TRBV2,-,TRBD2,TGTGCCAGCAGTGATCAGCGGGGGCGGGAGACCCAGTACTTC,CASSDQRGRETQYF
16,TRBJ2-6,TRBV5-4,-,TRBD1,TGTGCCAGCAGCGCGACAGGGGTCGTCGGGGCCAACGTCCTGACTTTC,CASSATGVVGANVLTF
15,TRBJ2-7,TRBV27,-,TRBD1,TGTGCCAGCAGTCAAGCCGGGACAGGGGGGGACGAGCAGTACTTC,CASSQAGTGGDEQYF
12,TRBJ2-1,TRBV19,-,-,TGTGCCAGTAGCGCGGGCAGGAATGAGCAGTTCTTC,CASSAGRNEQFF
15,TRBJ2-3,TRBV4-3,-,TRBD1,TGCGCCAGCAGCCAAGTATCAGGGGGTGGGAATACGCAGTATTTT,CASSQVSGGGNTQYF
15,TRBJ1-2,TRBV11-2,-,TRBD1,TGTGCCAGCAGCGGAACCAGGGGGCGCGACTATGGCTACACCTTC,CASSGTRGRDYGYTF
15,TRBJ1-1,TRBV10-3,-,TRBD1,TGTGCCATCAGTGATGCCGGGACAGGGATGACTGAAGCTTTCTTT,CAISDAGTGMTEAFF
14,TRBJ1-2,TRBV30,-,-,TGTGCCTGGAGTCCCCCTCAATCGGACTATGGCTACACCTTC,CAWSPPQSDYGYTF
13,TRBJ2-2,TRBV15,-,-,TGTGCCACCAGCAGAGCTGGCCCCGGGGAGCTGTTTTTT,CATSRAGPGELFF
17,TRBJ2-1,TRBV3-1/TRBV3-2,-,-,TGTGCCAGCAGCCAAGATCGCCCCTCGAGCTCCTACAATGAGCAGTTCTTC,CASSQDRPSSSYNEQFF
12,TRBJ2-7,TRBV11-2,-,-,TGTGCCAGCAGCGAACAACTATACGAGCAGTACTTC,CASSEQLYEQYF
15,TRBJ1-6,TRBV6-5,-,TRBD1,TGTGCCAGCAGTCGACAGGGCGAAGGCAATTCACCCCTCCACTTT,CASSRQGEGNSPLHF
14,TRBJ2-7,TRBV11-2,few,TRBD2,TGTGCCAGCAGCACGGGGACTAGCGGCTTCGAGCAGTACTTC,CASSTGTSGFEQYF
14,TRBJ2-4,TRBV7-6,-,-,TGTGCCAGCAGCTTAGACCTCCGGGTGGGCATTCAGTACTTC,CASSLDLRVGIQYF
14,TRBJ1-5,TRBV5-5,-,-,TGTGCCAGCAGCTTTTCCGTAGTGAATCAGCCCCAGCATTTT,CASSFSVVNQPQHF
15,TRBJ2-7,TRBV4-3,-,-,TGCGCCAGCAGCCAAGAACGGGTAGGCTCCTACGAGCAGTACTTC,CASSQERVGSYEQYF
16,TRBJ2-7,TRBV24-1,-,-,TGTGCCACCAGTGACCCCCGGGGGTCGCACCCTTACGAGCAGTACTTC,CATSDPRGSHPYEQYF
17,TRBJ2-2,TRBV3-1/TRBV3-2,few,-,TGTGCCAGCAGCCAATCCCTGGGAGGCTGGGGGGCCGGGGAGCTGTTTTTT,CASSQSLGGWGAGELFF
15,TRBJ1-2,TRBV27,-,TRBD1,TGTGCCAGCAGTCATCAGGGGGGCCTCGGGTTGGGCTACACCTTC,CASSHQGGLGLGYTF
12,TRBJ1-1,TRBV5-4,-,-,TGTGCCAGCAGCTTTGTCTCCACTGAAGCTTTCTTT,CASSFVSTEAFF
17,TRBJ1-2,TRBV30,-,-,TGTGCCTGGAGTGCCAACGACAGGTGGAGACCACTCTATGGCTACACCTTC,CAWSANDRWRPLYGYTF
16,TRBJ2-2,TRBV18,-,-,TGTGCCAGCTCACAAGCCCCCGGGATCTACACCGGGGAGCTGTTTTTT,CASSQAPGIYTGELFF
13,TRBJ2-7,TRBV30,-,TRBD1,TGTGCCTGGAGCGCCTCAACAGGGGGCGAGCAGTACTTC,CAWSASTGGEQYF
13,TRBJ2-4,TRBV7-9,-,-,TGTGCCAGCAGCGTTGGACACGCGGACATTCAGTACTTC,CASSVGHADIQYF